This T cell receptor beta chain was captured by sequencing in a study of blood T cell repertoires in COVID-19. This clone was observed a single time. Profiling relied on immunoSEQ multiplex PCR, and the TCRdb table lists in-frame clones only, not all of them. The sample has approximately 160,000 clones; approximately 85% are singletons. This CDR3 contains 15 residues. Looked up from germline, CDR1 is SGHTA and CDR2 is FQGNSA. V lost 2 bases and J lost 7, with 17 bases in between. The origin of this receptor is a man in his sixties who had recovered from COVID-19. The chain recombines TRBV7-2 with TRBJ1-1, with D unclear. The source material was peripheral blood. CDR3 DNA: TGTGCCAGCAGCTTATTCGCCGGGTCCGTGCTTGAAGCTTTCTTT. It specifies CASSLFAGSVLEAFF.